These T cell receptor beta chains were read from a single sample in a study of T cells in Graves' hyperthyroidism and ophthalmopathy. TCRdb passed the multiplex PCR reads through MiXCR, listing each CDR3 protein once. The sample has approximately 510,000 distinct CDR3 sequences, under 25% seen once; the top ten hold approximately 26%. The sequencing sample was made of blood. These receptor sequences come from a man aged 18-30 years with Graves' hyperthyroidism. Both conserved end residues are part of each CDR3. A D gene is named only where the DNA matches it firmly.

CASSYSWDRTYEQYF TRBV6-5 TRBD1
CASSPTLGQGDQPQHF TRBV28 -
CASTRTAQETQYF TRBV6-1 -
CASSLRPSRAPQHF TRBV12-3/TRBV12-4 -
CASSIRLAGSGELFF TRBV28 TRBD2
CASSLGAGGFNQPQHF TRBV5-1 TRBD1
CASSMRDSSYEQYF TRBV28 -
CASSQEQGWQPQHF TRBV3-1 -
CASRPRDRIYEQYF TRBV6-2/TRBV6-3 TRBD1
CASSQTGFGNTIYF TRBV6-1 TRBD1
CASSVSGRGEKTQYF TRBV6-1 TRBD2
CASHPLLDEDYGYTF TRBV19 -
CSAARDRAPGNTIYF TRBV20-1 TRBD1
CASSSADRGGNEQYF TRBV13 TRBD1
CSAGGADKNIQYF TRBV20-1 -
CASSLGTRGRYEQYF TRBV11-1 -
CASSLALGGKGFGFPYEQYF TRBV7-2 -
CASSEKMQPQHF TRBV10-2 -
CASSRAFSNQPQHF TRBV12-3/TRBV12-4 -
CASSQIRGQVEAFF TRBV11-2 TRBD1
CSAFRNQETQYF TRBV20-1 -
CASMVEGPNTEAFF TRBV19 -
CASSPWTADTEAFF TRBV12-3/TRBV12-4 -
CASSQEDGYRTRGNTIYF TRBV3-1 -
CASSPGTAPYQETQYF TRBV5-1 TRBD1
CASSNSGWTEAFF TRBV11-2 -
CATSDPGTANTGELFF TRBV24-1 TRBD1
CASSTQGFGQPQHF TRBV6-1 TRBD1
CASSRWGSGQYF TRBV11-2 -
CAWRSDNSGNTIYF TRBV30 -
CASSPPKGYYEQYF TRBV12-3/TRBV12-4 -
CSATTGTNQPQHF TRBV20-1 -
CASSRGGQLETQYF TRBV11-2 -
CASRITGLSYGYTF TRBV28 -
CASSLWGAGNTIYF TRBV12-3/TRBV12-4 -
CASSLGQAGAQYF TRBV5-1 TRBD1
CASSSAGTGANVLTF TRBV27 -